The source of this T cell receptor beta chain is a study of regulatory T cells in long-lasting Graves disease. The CDR3 extends over 14 amino acids. From germline, CDR1 is SEHNR and CDR2 FQNEAQ (reference sequence). Time point meaning: newly diagnosed GD, antithyroid drugs for less than 3 months. RNA extracted from PBMCs served as the sequencing template. For this clonotype: The junction and the germline gene differ at one end; a read error may be behind it.

TCR beta libraries were built with iRepertoire HTBI primers and Arm-PCR of CDR3 regions. TCRdb recomputed calls from the multiplex PCR reads with MiXCR, one row per CDR3 protein. The repertoire consists of fewer than 450,000 distinct CDR3 sequences, with 15% occurring once and the leading ten covering under 9%. These data were also reused for a study on T cells in Graves' hyperthyroidism and ophthalmopathy. Per that paper: Most thyroid clonotypes that were expanded above 0.001 also turned up in blood.

This sequence joins TRBV7-9 and TRBJ2-4; possible D gene TRBD1, 6 bases. The sequencing here drew on peripheral blood mononuclear cells (PBMCs), taken at new diagnosis, from a patient treated with antithyroid drugs. The source is a woman in her forties with Graves disease. The CDR3 is CASSFRDTQNVQYF. The DNA for the CDR3 is TGTGCCAGCAGCTTCCGGGACACCCAAAACGTTCAGTACTTC.